These 20 T cell receptor beta chains came from one sample sequenced in a study of T cell changes during pregnancy in multiple sclerosis. TCRdb keeps only in-frame clones here, not all; method: immunoSEQ multiplex PCR. The sample has some 97,000 clones, 92% seen once. Sequencing used peripheral blood, obtained after pregnancy. The receptors were gathered from a female donor with multiple sclerosis, enrolled in a pregnancy study.

This chain joins TRBV18 and TRBJ1-3; no firm D call. The V end lost 2 bases, the J end lost 0 bases, and 8 bases lay between the germline ends. The CDR3 is 15 residues long. Germline V CDR1 and CDR2: KGHSH, LQKENI. The CDR3 is CASSPWENSGNTIYF. The DNA for the CDR3 is TGTGCCAGCTCACCATGGGAGAACTCTGGAAACACCATATATTTT. Together with reference TRBV18 and TRBJ1-3, the CDR3 gives the full variable domain: NAGVMQNPRHLVRRRGQEARLRCSPMKGHSHVYWYRQLPEEGLKFMVYLQKENIIDESGMPKERFSAEFPKEGPSILRIQQVVRGDSAAYFCASSPWENSGNTIYFGEGSWLTVV.

The rearrangement joins TRBV6-6 to TRBJ1-2; 8 positions match TRBD1. The V segment lost 5 bases and the J segment 5 bases; nucleotides outside the gene matches: 7. The CDR3 runs to 14 residues. The germline V gene has CDR1 MNHNY and CDR2 SVGAGI (reference sequence). The CDR3 spells CASSPDRAGYGYTF. The CDR3 DNA is TGTGCCAGCAGTCCGGACAGGGCCGGTTATGGCTACACCTTC.

The chain recombines TRBV6-1 with TRBJ1-6; 7 nucleotides match TRBD1. The V gene's germline CDR1 is MNHNS and CDR2 SASEGT. This CDR3 is built from 14 residues. Germline trimming cut 3 bases from V and 7 bases from J; bases unmatched to any gene: 3. The CDR3 DNA reads as TGTGCCAGCAGTGAGGCGACAGGGAATTCACCCCTCCACTTT. Translation: CASSEATGNSPLHF.

The chain uses TRBV11-2 and TRBJ2-7; D remains ambiguous. The CDR3 totals 15 residues. Trimming took off 4 bases at V and 2 bases at J, with 15 bases between the two ends. Per germline, CDR1 SGHAT and CDR2 FQNNGV. The CDR3 nucleotides read TGTGCCAGCAGCTCCAATAGTAGGAGACCCTACGAGCAGTACTTC. Its translation: CASSSNSRRPYEQYF. The whole variable domain, remainder taken from reference TRBV11-2 and TRBJ2-7, is EAGVAQSPRYKIIEKRQSVAFWCNPISGHATLYWYQQILGQGPKLLIQFQNNGVVDDSQLPKDRFSAERLKGVDSTLKIQPAKLEDSAVYLCASSSNSRRPYEQYFGPGTRLTVT.

Note on this clone: The identical CDR3 is also encoded by other nucleotide sequences in the sample. The chain couples TRBV29-1 to TRBJ1-1, with D perhaps TRBD1 (5 bases). The CDR3 has 13 amino acids. Germline CDR1 SQVTM, CDR2 ANQGSEA. The V gene lost 2 bases and the J gene lost 1 base, with 8 bases spanning the gap. The CDR3 sequence: CSVETGWNTEAFF. The CDR3 bases are TGCAGCGTTGAAACAGGATGGAACACTGAAGCTTTCTTT.

The chain joins TRBV29-1 to TRBJ2-5; D is perhaps TRBD1 (6 bases). This CDR3 is built from 12 residues. Trimming left V 2 bases short and J 4 bases short, with 8 bases between. CDR1 SQVTM and CDR2 ANQGSEA come from the germline V gene. The CDR3 coding sequence is TGCAGCGTTGAAACAGGGATAGAGACCCAGTACTTC. As protein: CSVETGIETQYF.

In nucleotides, the CDR3 is TGCGCCAGCACACCCGGGACAGCCTACACAGATACGCAGTATTTT. Translation gives CASTPGTAYTDTQYF. This chain uses TRBV5-1 with TRBJ2-3; 7 bases align to TRBD1. Germline lookup yields CDR1 SGHRS and CDR2 YFSETQ. J was trimmed by 2 bases and V by 6 bases; bases with no gene match: 9. The CDR3 is made up of 15 amino acids.

This clone occurred once. The J gene is TRBJ2-5, the V gene TRBV19; TRBD1 agrees at 7 bases. CDR3 size: 14 residues. The ends lost 5 bases at V and 3 bases at J; junction bases unmatched: 6. Germline V lookup: CDR1 LNHDA, CDR2 SQIVND (reference sequence). CDR3 region: CASSPRDSEETQYF. As DNA, the CDR3 is TGTGCCAGTAGTCCACGGGACAGTGAAGAGACCCAGTACTTC.

This clone was detected only once. This chain links TRBV5-6 with TRBJ2-3; no clear D gene. The germline CDR1 and CDR2 sequences are SGHDT and YYEEEE. V gave up 3 bases and J gave up 1 base, with 12 bases separating them. CDR3 length: 15 residues. CDR3 sequence reads: CASSSLVRGTDTQYF. The CDR3 coding sequence is TGTGCCAGCAGCTCCCTGGTTCGGGGCACAGATACGCAGTATTTT.

J is TRBJ2-3 and V is TRBV5-1; D is possibly TRBD2 (5 bases). This CDR3 is built from 13 residues. Trimming removed 5 bases from V and 2 bases from J, with 9 bases in between. The V gene's germline CDR1 is SGHRS and CDR2 YFSETQ. The DNA for the CDR3 is TGCGCCAGCAGGGGAGAATCCACAGATACGCAGTATTTT. It is translated as CASRGESTDTQYF.

The chain links TRBV6-6 to TRBJ2-2, with D possibly matching TRBD1 (7 bases). V lost 11 bases and J 4 bases, leaving 20 bases between the germline ends. Germline V gene data show CDR1 as MNHNY and CDR2 as SVGAGI (reference sequence). The length of the CDR3 is 15 residues. DNA for the CDR3: TGTGCCGGAGGGGGGACAGTATCTTCCACCGGGGAGCTGTTTTTT. It is translated as CAGGGTVSSTGELFF.

V and J are TRBV28 and TRBJ1-6; 7 bases are a match to TRBD1. Germline-derived CDR1 and CDR2 are MDHEN and SYDVKM. This CDR3 has 15 residues. The J segment lost 5 bases and the V segment lost 6 bases, leaving 7 bases of the junction unmatched. CDR3 amino acids: CASRKGALHNSPLHF. As DNA, the CDR3 is TGTGCCAGCAGGAAGGGGGCGCTCCATAATTCACCCCTCCACTTT.

The chain carries TRBV9 and TRBJ2-1, with D perhaps TRBD2 (5 bases). This CDR3 comprises 12 residues. Trimming pared 6 bases from V and 8 bases from J, leaving 12 bases between. CDR1 SGDLS and CDR2 YYNGEE come from the germline V gene. The CDR3 DNA follows: TGTGCCAGCACCGGGATGGGAGATGAGCAGTTCTTC. It specifies CASTGMGDEQFF.

This clone has a single count. The CDR3 region is CASSSLSTYNEKLFF. The CDR3 region has the DNA TGTGCCAGCAGTTCATTATCCACCTATAATGAAAAACTGTTTTTT. The chain combines TRBV6-5 with TRBJ1-4; no definite D call. CDR3 length: 15 residues. Deletions cut 4 bases from V and 4 bases from J, with 13 bases between. Germline CDR1 reads MNHEY; CDR2 reads SVGAGI.

This chain joins TRBV28 and TRBJ1-2, with D tentatively TRBD1 (5 bases). From germline, CDR1 is MDHEN and CDR2 SYDVKM. The V end lost 6 bases, the J end lost 1 base, and 12 bases lay between the germline ends. The CDR3 is made up of 14 amino acids. This CDR3 is CASREQDLNYGYTF. The CDR3 DNA follows: TGTGCCAGCAGGGAACAGGACCTTAACTATGGCTACACCTTC.

The CDR3 protein is CASSRTGGAENYGYTF. The CDR3 region has the DNA TGTGCCAGCAGTAGAACAGGGGGAGCCGAAAACTATGGCTACACCTTC. The chain recombines TRBV6-6 with TRBJ1-2; 8 bases are a match to TRBD1. Trimming cost V 5 bases and J 2 bases; bases outside gene matches: 10. CDR1 is MNHNY, CDR2 SVGAGI, per germline (reference sequence). CDR3 length: 16 residues.

The rearrangement uses TRBV7-6 and TRBJ2-7, with 8 nucleotides matching TRBD1. V lost 4 bases to trimming and J lost 4 bases; unmatched junction nucleotides: 12. Germline CDR1 is SGHVS and CDR2 is FNYEAQ. This CDR3 is 16 amino acids long. CDR3: CASSSRSRTGSYEQYF. The CDR3 region has the DNA TGTGCCAGCAGCTCGAGGTCAAGGACAGGGAGTTACGAGCAGTACTTC.

The rearrangement links TRBV5-1 to TRBJ2-7, with 10 bases aligning to TRBD1. The length of the CDR3 is 15 residues. V was pared by 0 bases and J by 4 bases, with 4 bases of the junction left unmatched. Germline V gene data show CDR1 as SGHRS and CDR2 as YFSETQ. DNA of the CDR3: TGCGCCAGCAGCTTGGAGACAGGGGGCATGTACGAGCAGTACTTC. This sequence encodes CASSLETGGMYEQYF.

The chain combines TRBV6-5 with TRBJ2-2, with D possibly TRBD2 on 5 matching bases. With 7 bases removed from V and 7 bases from J, the gap between germline ends came to 19 bases. CDR1 MNHEY and CDR2 SVGAGI come from the germline V gene. The CDR3 consists of 15 residues. The CDR3 nucleotides are TGTGCCAGCAAAATGAGTAGTTATCGGGACGGGGAGCTGTTTTTT. Amino acid sequence: CASKMSSYRDGELFF.

This clone turned up a few times. CDR3 nucleotide sequence: TGCGCCAGCAGTCAATCAGGGGGCTATGGCTACACCTTC. It specifies CASSQSGGYGYTF. This chain connects TRBV23-1 to TRBJ1-2, with D perhaps TRBD1 (6 bases). TRBV23-1 is filed as an ORF, its function uncertain. CDR3 length: 13 amino acids. Deletions cut 0 bases from V and 4 bases from J, with 6 bases between.